Only a few counts were recorded for the clone carrying this TCR beta chain. Trimming removed 4 bases from V and 1 base from J, with 7 bases in between. There are 12 residues in the CDR3. Per germline, CDR1 SQVTM and CDR2 ANQGSEA. This sample is drawn from a study of T cells after yellow fever vaccination. The study's findings and limits: Repertoires obtained by FACS sorting could include abundant clonotypes that entered as contaminants from the bulk population.

Universal primer sites and UMIs were introduced during 5'RACE template-switching synthesis of TCR cDNA. TCRdb re-analysed the 5' RACE reads in MiXCR, keeping a single row per CDR3 protein. The sample carries 250 to 350 distinct CDR3 sequences, 45% to 50% recorded once. The source is a man aged 18 to 30 who received the YFV17D yellow fever vaccine. Here the sequenced sample was PBMCs, either bulk or a sorted T-cell subset (CD4+, CD8+, memory, or dextramer-sorted; not recorded which), taken on the day of the first yellow fever vaccination. The chain employs TRBV29-1 and TRBJ2-5, with D possibly matching TRBD2 (5 bases). CDR3 in amino acids: CSVGRSQETQYF. The CDR3 coding sequence is TGCAGCGTTGGGAGGAGCCAAGAGACCCAGTACTTC.